Shown below are 24 T cell receptor beta chains from a single sample sequenced in a study of early T cells in non-severe SARS-CoV-2 infection. TCRdb analysed the 5' RACE reads with MiXCR anew, one entry per CDR3 protein. The sample records 56,000 or so distinct CDR3 sequences, over 9.5% being singletons. Sequences were obtained from whole blood. The receptor source for this set is an adult who was a healthcare worker with PCR-confirmed SARS-CoV-2 infection or an uninfected control (not recorded which).

This clonotype was observed at least ten times. The chain has TRBV6-5 and TRBJ2-1; 10 nucleotides agree with TRBD2. Trimming removed 6 bases from V and 6 bases from J; junction bases left unmatched: 11. The CDR3 has 16 amino acids. CDR1 and CDR2 (germline): MNHEY, SVGAGI. CDR3 nucleotide sequence: TGTGCCAGCAGAAGAGGACTAGCGGAGGGCGGCAATGAGCAGTTCTTC. This gives the protein CASRRGLAEGGNEQFF.

The rearrangement joins TRBV20-1 to TRBJ2-3; weak D call: TRBD2 (5 bases). Germline CDR1 is DFQATT and CDR2 is SNEGSKA (reference sequence). The CDR3 extends over 12 amino acids. V was cut by 8 bases and J by 3 bases, with 12 bases left in between. DNA for the CDR3: TGCAGTACCTCGTTAGCGACAGATACGCAGTATTTT. It codes for CSTSLATDTQYF.

This clonotype was observed a handful of times. The chain uses TRBV6-2 or TRBV6-3 and TRBJ1-2; D not certain. Germline CDR1 is MNHEY and CDR2 is SVGEGT. V was trimmed by 6 bases and J by 2 bases, leaving 10 bases between them. The CDR3 is 13 amino acids. For the CDR3, the DNA is TGTGCCAGCAGCCTTGATGAAAACTATGGCTACACCTTC. It specifies CASSLDENYGYTF.

The chain links TRBV27 to TRBJ1-1, with a possible D match to TRBD1 (5 bases). The CDR3 extends over 14 amino acids. Germline loops: CDR1 MNHEY, CDR2 SMNVEV (reference sequence). V was pared by 7 bases and J by 2 bases, with 14 bases between. The chain's CDR3 is CASTPIQGNTEAFF. CDR3 bases: TGTGCCAGCACCCCGATCCAGGGCAACACTGAAGCTTTCTTT.

The sample holds many counts of this clonotype. V usage is TRBV20-1 and J usage is TRBJ2-2; D perhaps matches TRBD2 (6 bases). There are 17 residues in the CDR3. V lost 1 base, J lost 1 base, and 16 bases lay in between. Germline V lookup: CDR1 DFQATT, CDR2 SNEGSKA (reference sequence). The CDR3 region is CSARGDFRGGNTGELFF. DNA for the CDR3: TGCAGTGCTAGAGGGGACTTCCGGGGTGGGAACACCGGGGAGCTGTTTTTT.

This clonotype has a count of ten or more. This chain uses TRBV20-1 with TRBJ2-5; a possible D gene is TRBD2 (5 bases). Germline values: CDR1 DFQATT, CDR2 SNEGSKA (reference sequence). The CDR3 runs to 12 residues. The germline V and J ends were trimmed by 6 bases and 2 bases, with 10 bases remaining between them. The CDR3 DNA reads as TGCAGTGCCGAGGGCTATCAAGAGACCCAGTACTTC. It encodes CSAEGYQETQYF.

The rearrangement joins TRBV4-1 to TRBJ2-5; a weak D match, TRBD2 (6 bases). The germline V gene encodes CDR1 MGHRA and CDR2 YSYEKL. Trimming stripped 1 base from V and 5 bases from J, with 11 bases between. There are 14 residues in the CDR3. The CDR3 coding sequence is TGCGCCAGCAGCCAAGTGGAGGGCCTGGAGACCCAGTACTTC. Protein sequence: CASSQVEGLETQYF.

This clonotype was counted at least ten times. This chain links TRBV29-1 with TRBJ1-1, with 7 bases aligning to TRBD1. The germline gives CDR1 SQVTM, CDR2 ANQGSEA. Unmatched junction bases numbered 5, after V lost 7 bases and J lost 3 bases. The CDR3 totals 12 residues. CDR3 nucleotides: TGCAGCGCACGAGGGGGCCACACTGAAGCTTTCTTT. As protein: CSARGGHTEAFF.

This clonotype was detected ten times or more. The gene calls are TRBV7-3 and TRBJ1-6, with D hard to call. This CDR3 is 14 amino acids long. V lost 5 bases to trimming and J lost 9 bases, with 14 bases between them. Germline CDR1 and CDR2: SGHTA and FQGTGA. CDR3 loop: CASSEQGDVSPLHF. The CDR3 DNA is TGTGCCAGCAGCGAACAAGGTGACGTTTCACCCCTCCACTTT.

This clonotype appeared a few times. V and J are TRBV25-1 and TRBJ2-7, with D perhaps given as TRBD1 or TRBD2 (6 bases each). This CDR3 spans 16 amino acids. The V gene's germline CDR1 is MGHDK and CDR2 SYGVNS. The ends were cut back, 4 bases at V and 3 bases at J, with 19 bases in the middle. The CDR3 sequence is CASSVSGRRGDYEQYF. The CDR3 nucleotides read TGTGCCAGCAGTGTGAGTGGGCGTAGGGGGGACTACGAGCAGTACTTC.

There are a few counts of this clonotype. The rearrangement uses TRBV9 and TRBJ1-1; weak D call: TRBD1 (5 bases). V gave up 4 bases and J gave up 2 bases, with 12 bases separating them. The V gene's germline CDR1 is SGDLS and CDR2 YYNGEE. The CDR3 has 14 residues. CDR3 residues: CASSRGGVNTEAFF. For the CDR3, the DNA is TGTGCCAGCAGCCGAGGAGGGGTTAACACTGAAGCTTTCTTT.

This clonotype was counted at least ten times. This chain connects TRBV7-9 to TRBJ2-3; TRBD1 aligns across 10 bases. Trimming took 5 bases from V and 4 from J; bases not matched to a gene: 6. CDR1 and CDR2 (germline): SEHNR, FQNEAQ (reference sequence). The length of the CDR3 is 15 residues. The CDR3 DNA follows: TGTGCCAGCAGCGGAAGGACAGGGGGTGCAGATACGCAGTATTTT. As protein: CASSGRTGGADTQYF.

As DNA, the CDR3 is TGTGCCAGCAGCCTAGTGTATGGCACTGAAGCTTTCTTT. Translating it yields CASSLVYGTEAFF. The rearrangement links TRBV27 to TRBJ1-1; D gene unclear. CDR1 MNHEY and CDR2 SMNVEV come from the germline V gene (reference sequence). V lost 6 bases to trimming and J lost 4 bases, with 12 bases between them. The CDR3 length is 13 residues.

This clonotype was counted ten times or more. This sequence joins TRBV21-1 and TRBJ2-1; the D call in the table, TRBD2, was not verified against the DNA. TRBV21-1 corresponds to a pseudogene. The CDR3 is 16 residues long. DNA for the CDR3: TGTGCCAGCAGCCCCCCCGGACTAGCGGGAAAAATAGTGCAGTTCTTC. Residues: CASSPPGLAGKIVQFF.

This clonotype was detected only a few times. The chain carries TRBV27 and TRBJ2-1; no reliable D call. Trimming took 7 bases from V and 7 from J, leaving 8 bases between them. The CDR3 is 11 residues long. Per the germline V gene, CDR1 is MNHEY and CDR2 is SMNVEV (reference sequence). Here the CDR3 reads CASTSWNEQFF. Here the CDR3 DNA reads TGTGCCAGCACCTCGTGGAATGAGCAGTTCTTC.

This clonotype was seen more than once but under ten times. This sequence joins TRBV6-5 and TRBJ2-3, with D possibly matching TRBD2 (6 bases). Germline V gives CDR1 MNHEY, CDR2 SVGAGI. V was cut by 0 bases and J by 6 bases, with 16 bases left in between. This CDR3 spans 16 amino acids. The CDR3 DNA reads TGTGCCAGCAGTTACTCGTGGGACTTCTCTGTGGATACGCAGTATTTT. It encodes CASSYSWDFSVDTQYF.

The CDR3 protein is CASSNRHASTGELFF. The CDR3 nucleotides read TGTGCCAGCAGCAACCGACATGCCTCCACCGGGGAGCTGTTTTTT. This sequence joins TRBV21-1 and TRBJ2-2. TRBV21-1 is tagged as a pseudogene. The CDR3 runs 15 residues.

This clonotype was picked up many times. This sequence joins TRBV4-3 and TRBJ1-1; tentative D call: TRBD1 (5 bases). Trimming left V 0 bases short and J 1 base short, with 9 bases between. The CDR3 sequence is 15 residues long. Germline CDR1 reads LGHNA; CDR2 reads YSLEER. CDR3 protein: CASSQEAGRNTEAFF. As DNA, the CDR3 is TGCGCCAGCAGCCAAGAGGCAGGGCGGAACACTGAAGCTTTCTTT.

This clonotype was seen only a few times. This chain connects TRBV7-9 to TRBJ2-7, with TRBD2 as a possible D gene (5 bases). The CDR3 spans 14 residues. Germline lookup yields CDR1 SEHNR and CDR2 FQNEAQ (reference sequence). Trimming shortened V by 2 bases and J by 2 bases, and 10 bases separated the two germline ends. CDR3 sequence reads: CASSLTGVTYEQYF. The CDR3 DNA is TGTGCCAGCAGCTTAACCGGGGTAACCTACGAGCAGTACTTC.

The rearrangement uses TRBV29-1 and TRBJ2-5, with D uncertain. There are 14 residues in the CDR3. V dropped 0 bases and J dropped 5 bases, with 13 bases sitting between them. Germline V gene sequence: CDR1 SQVTM, CDR2 ANQGSEA. In nucleotides, the CDR3 is TGCAGCGTTGAAGAAACCGGCACCGAGGAGACCCAGTACTTC. Protein product: CSVEETGTEETQYF.

Notes on this clonotype: A read error may be the cause here, since a much bigger clone is one base away. The genes are TRBV29-1 and TRBJ2-3, with 7 bases fitting TRBD2. CDR3 length: 10 amino acids. V was pared by 7 bases and J by 5 bases, with 0 bases of the junction left unmatched. Germline V lookup: CDR1 SQVTM, CDR2 ANQGSEA. The CDR3 protein is CSGGGDTQYF. The DNA of the CDR3 is TGCAGCGGGGGGGGAGATACGCAGTATTTT.

The table lists this clonotype with many counts. V gene TRBV29-1 combines with J gene TRBJ1-2, with 7 bases that match TRBD1. Germline trimming cut 7 bases from V and 7 bases from J; bases unmatched to any gene: 9. The germline V gene encodes CDR1 SQVTM and CDR2 ANQGSEA. The CDR3 has 12 residues. CDR3 in amino acids: CSGHRGDIGYTF. In DNA form, the CDR3 reads TGCAGCGGTCACAGGGGTGATATTGGCTACACCTTC. The full variable domain, its missing parts supplied by reference TRBV29-1 and TRBJ1-2, is SAVISQKPSRDICQRGTSLTIQCQVDSQVTMMFWYRQQPGQSLTLIATANQGSEATYESGFVIDKFPISRPNLTFSTLTVSNMSPEDSSIYLCSGHRGDIGYTFGSGTRLTVV.

This clonotype was detected many times. The chain combines TRBV10-3 with TRBJ2-1, with 8 positions matching TRBD1. Germline V gene lookup returns CDR1 ENHRY and CDR2 SYGVKD. V gave up 7 bases and J gave up 8 bases; unmatched junction bases: 7. This CDR3 comprises 13 residues. Here the CDR3 DNA reads TGTGCCATCAAAATACAGGGGGGAGATGAGCAGTTCTTC. It translates to CAIKIQGGDEQFF.

This clonotype has more than one count but fewer than ten. The chain uses TRBV6-5 and TRBJ2-7; 13 positions match TRBD2. The CDR3 extends over 16 amino acids. CDR1 MNHEY and CDR2 SVGAGI come from the germline V gene. J was trimmed by 0 bases and V by 2 bases; bases with no gene match: 1. The CDR3 nucleotides read TGTGCCAGCAGTTACCGGACTAGCGGGAGCTCCTACGAGCAGTACTTC. This sequence encodes CASSYRTSGSSYEQYF.